Listed here are 30 T cell receptor beta chains from one sample, sequenced in a study of CD8 T cells in ankylosing spondylitis. MiXCR was run by TCRdb on the 5' RACE reads, yielding one entry per CDR3 protein. The table lists hundreds of thousands of distinct CDR3 sequences, 20% of them singletons. Material for sequencing was blood, either unsorted or a sorted T cell fraction (not recorded which). These receptors all stem from a male donor with ankylosing spondylitis or in good health (not recorded which).

V and J are TRBV12-3 or TRBV12-4 and TRBJ2-5, with a possible D match to TRBD2 (6 bases). V was trimmed by 7 bases and J by 7 bases, leaving 22 bases between them. This CDR3 has 15 residues. The chain's CDR3 is CASTPYGGSWRTQYF. The CDR3 DNA follows: TGTGCCAGCACTCCCTATGGGGGGAGCTGGAGGACCCAGTACTTC.

The chain combines TRBV7-2 with TRBJ2-2; D remains unclear. Trimming shortened V by 1 base and J by 6 bases, and 12 bases separated the two germline ends. The CDR3 runs to 15 residues. CDR1 and CDR2 from the germline V gene are SGHTA and FQGNSA. The CDR3 spells CASSLDRGVSGELFF. The CDR3 bases are TGTGCCAGCAGCTTAGATCGTGGGGTCTCCGGGGAGCTGTTTTTT.

This chain connects TRBV18 to TRBJ2-5; D gene uncertain. V gave up 0 bases and J gave up 2 bases, with 16 bases separating them. CDR3 size: 17 residues. Germline loops: CDR1 KGHSH, CDR2 LQKENI. This chain's CDR3 is CASSPPLGNRPQETQYF. DNA for the CDR3: TGTGCCAGCTCACCACCGTTGGGAAACAGACCTCAAGAGACCCAGTACTTC.

This clonotype was counted between two and nine times. V and J are TRBV5-1 and TRBJ1-1, with TRBD1 matching over 7 bases. The CDR3 length is 16 residues. Germline CDR1 and CDR2: SGHRS and YFSETQ. V lost 4 bases, J lost 0 bases, and 9 bases stayed unmatched. The CDR3 sequence: CASSPRQGPVNTEAFF. The CDR3 nucleotides are TGCGCCAGCAGCCCCCGACAGGGACCCGTGAACACTGAAGCTTTCTTT.

The chain couples TRBV6-1 to TRBJ1-6; D perhaps matches TRBD1 (5 bases). With 6 bases removed from V and 6 bases from J, the gap between germline ends came to 15 bases. The CDR3 loop spans 15 amino acids. Looked up from germline, CDR1 is MNHNS and CDR2 is SASEGT. This chain's CDR3 is CASRIGEMGNSPLHF. In DNA form, the CDR3 reads TGTGCCAGCAGGATAGGGGAAATGGGTAATTCACCCCTCCACTTT.

The rearrangement joins TRBV6-1 to TRBJ2-1; a weak D match, TRBD2 (6 bases). Germline-derived CDR1 and CDR2 are MNHNS and SASEGT. The CDR3 extends over 14 amino acids. The V end lost 7 bases, the J end lost 5 bases, and 15 bases lay between the germline ends. The DNA of the CDR3 is TGTGCCAGCACCCAGAGGGGACTGCACAATGAGCAGTTCTTC. It codes for CASTQRGLHNEQFF.

This clonotype was seen a handful of times. The V and J genes are TRBV7-6 and TRBJ2-7; unclear D gene. This CDR3 is 14 amino acids long. Germline V gene sequence: CDR1 SGHVS, CDR2 FNYEAQ. Trimming removed 1 base at V and 0 bases at J, with 7 bases between. The CDR3 bases are TGTGCCAGCAGCTTAGAGGTCAGCTCCTACGAGCAGTACGTC. Translating gives CASSLEVSSYEQYV.

This clonotype was recorded a few times. The V gene is TRBV12-3 or TRBV12-4, the J gene TRBJ2-3; 16 nucleotides agree with TRBD2. With V trimmed by 3 bases and J by 1 base, 4 bases remained unmatched. The CDR3 length is 18 residues. CDR3 residues: CASSLGLAGGPGTDTQYF. CDR3 in DNA: TGTGCCAGCAGTTTGGGACTAGCGGGGGGGCCTGGCACAGATACGCAGTATTTT.

This clonotype appeared a few times. This chain connects TRBV6-1 to TRBJ2-3; 15 bases are a match to TRBD2. The germline V gene has CDR1 MNHNS and CDR2 SASEGT. CDR3 length: 18 residues. With 4 bases clipped from V and 0 bases from J, the junction kept 5 bases outside the gene matches. The CDR3, as DNA: TGTGCCAGCAGTGCGACCGGACTAGCGGGAGGGAGCACAGATACGCAGTATTTT. Encoded protein: CASSATGLAGGSTDTQYF.

This clonotype was counted once. The chain is built from TRBV5-1 and TRBJ2-1; 8 bases are shared with TRBD2. Germline loops: CDR1 SGHRS, CDR2 YFSETQ. V was pared by 4 bases and J by 7 bases, with 10 bases of the junction left unmatched. This CDR3 comprises 15 residues. The CDR3 loop reads CASSAWSGGGNEQFF. DNA of the CDR3: TGCGCCAGCAGCGCCTGGAGTGGCGGGGGGAATGAGCAGTTCTTC. Complete variable domain (other parts from reference TRBV5-1 and TRBJ2-1): KAGVTQTPRYLIKTRGQQVTLSCSPISGHRSVSWYQQTPGQGLQFLFEYFSETQRNKGNFPGRFSGRQFSNSRSEMNVSTLELGDSALYLCASSAWSGGGNEQFFGPGTRLTVL.

This clonotype has only a few counts. The rearrangement joins TRBV6-1 to TRBJ2-1; D tentatively fits TRBD1 or TRBD2 (6 bases each). CDR3 length: 15 amino acids. V lost 6 bases and J lost 1, with 13 bases in between. Germline V lookup: CDR1 MNHNS, CDR2 SASEGT. The CDR3 coding sequence is TGTGCCAGCAGAGAAAAGGGGGGATCCTACAATGAGCAGTTCTTC. Protein: CASREKGGSYNEQFF.

This clonotype appeared a few times. The chain couples TRBV28 to TRBJ2-7; 7 nucleotides line up with TRBD2. The germline V gene encodes CDR1 MDHEN and CDR2 SYDVKM. The V segment lost 4 bases and the J segment 6 bases; nucleotides outside the gene matches: 6. The CDR3 totals 13 residues. The CDR3 spells CASSYPGGGEQYV. CDR3 DNA: TGTGCCAGCAGTTACCCTGGGGGGGGCGAGCAGTACGTC.

This clonotype was seen a handful of times. J is TRBJ2-3 and V is TRBV5-1; D perhaps matches TRBD2 (6 bases). The CDR3 has 16 amino acids. The germline V gene encodes CDR1 SGHRS and CDR2 YFSETQ. Trimming shortened V by 4 bases and J by 3 bases, and 18 bases separated the two germline ends. The CDR3 here is CASSPSLVGGTDTQYF. For the CDR3, the DNA is TGCGCCAGCAGCCCCTCACTAGTGGGAGGTACAGATACGCAGTATTTT.

This clonotype was observed a few times. V usage is TRBV20-1 and J usage is TRBJ2-1; 11 nucleotides align to TRBD2. The V gene's germline CDR1 is DFQATT and CDR2 SNEGSKA (reference sequence). The V and J ends lost 5 bases and 4 bases, in that order; junction bases with no gene match: 4. This CDR3 is built from 14 residues. DNA of the CDR3: TGCAGTGCTTACACTAGCGGGAGTTACAATGAGCAGTTCTTC. This encodes CSAYTSGSYNEQFF.

The chain has TRBV7-2 and TRBJ2-7; the D gene is possibly TRBD2 (5 bases). Per germline, CDR1 SGHTA and CDR2 FQGNSA. CDR3 length equals 15 residues. The V end was cut by 4 bases, the J end by 3 bases, with 16 bases between. The CDR3: CASSSWSEGVYEQYV. The CDR3 nucleotides are TGTGCCAGCAGCTCCTGGTCCGAGGGTGTCTACGAGCAGTACGTC.

The chain links TRBV10-3 to TRBJ1-5; no clear D gene. The CDR3 contains 14 residues. Germline-derived CDR1 and CDR2 are ENHRY and SYGVKD. The V gene lost 3 bases and the J gene lost 3 bases, with 9 bases spanning the gap. The CDR3 DNA sequence: TGTGCCATCAGTGATAGCGGGGACAATCAGCCCCAGCATTTT. As protein: CAISDSGDNQPQHF.

This clonotype was seen more than once but under ten times. This chain uses TRBV6-2 or TRBV6-3 with TRBJ2-7, with 9 bases aligning to TRBD2. The CDR3 has 18 residues. Trimming at V came to 0 bases and at J to 3 bases, leaving 12 bases not matched to a gene. Looked up from germline, CDR1 is MNHEY and CDR2 is SVGEGT. The DNA of the CDR3 is TGTGCCAGCAGTTACTCGATAGTAGCGGGAGATCTAAGCTACGAGCAGTACGTC. Protein sequence: CASSYSIVAGDLSYEQYV.

The chain links TRBV7-8 to TRBJ1-3; unclear D gene. CDR1 SGHVS and CDR2 FQNEAQ come from the germline V gene. The V gene lost 1 base and the J gene lost 2 bases, with 12 bases spanning the gap. This CDR3 contains 16 residues. CDR3 bases: TGTGCCAGCAGCTTAGGGGTGGGAATAACTGGAAACACCATATATTTT. Protein product: CASSLGVGITGNTIYF. The complete variable domain, with remaining parts taken from reference TRBV7-8 and TRBJ1-3, reads GAGVSQSPRYKVAKRGQDVALRCDPISGHVSLFWYQQALGQGPEFLTYFQNEAQLDKSGLPSDRFFAERPEGSVSTLKIQRTQQEDSAVYLCASSLGVGITGNTIYFGEGSWLTVV.

This clonotype was found once. The chain employs TRBV11-3 and TRBJ2-1, with 9 positions matching TRBD2. The length of the CDR3 is 15 residues. Germline V gene lookup returns CDR1 SGHNT and CDR2 YENEEA. The ends lost 1 base at V and 8 bases at J; junction bases unmatched: 6. The CDR3 sequence: CASSLGAGGPDEQFF. CDR3 DNA sequence: TGTGCCAGCAGCTTAGGGGCGGGAGGGCCCGATGAGCAGTTCTTC.

V is TRBV7-9 and J is TRBJ2-1, with D hard to call. The CDR3 length is 13 residues. Germline assignment: CDR1 SEHNR and CDR2 FQNEAQ (reference sequence). V shed 5 bases and J shed 9 bases, with 14 bases lying between them. CDR3 in DNA: TGTGCCAGCAGCCCCCGACTGGACGGTGAGCAGTTCTTC. Protein: CASSPRLDGEQFF.

This clonotype was counted many times. In DNA, the CDR3 is TGCAGTGCTAGAGTCTCAGGGGGCGCGGATCAGCCCCAGCATTTT. Amino acid sequence: CSARVSGGADQPQHF. The V gene is TRBV20-1, the J gene TRBJ1-5; 8 nucleotides align to TRBD1. Germline CDR1 is DFQATT and CDR2 is SNEGSKA (reference sequence). This CDR3 is built from 15 residues. After removal of 1 base from V and 5 bases from J, the junction contained 7 bases not matched to a gene.

CDR3 nucleotide sequence: TGTGCCAGCAGCTTAGATAAGTCGGGGGCTGAAGCTTTCTTT. Translation: CASSLDKSGAEAFF. This sequence joins TRBV11-2 and TRBJ1-1, with D possibly matching TRBD1 (5 bases). This CDR3 spans 14 amino acids. CDR1 is SGHAT, CDR2 FQNNGV, per germline. V lost 0 bases to trimming and J lost 6 bases, with 11 bases between them.

This clonotype appeared many times. The rearrangement uses TRBV29-1 and TRBJ1-1, with 7 bases matching TRBD1. Germline V gene sequence: CDR1 SQVTM, CDR2 ANQGSEA. The CDR3 is made up of 12 amino acids. The trim removed 5 bases at V and 4 bases at J, leaving 4 bases unmatched. This CDR3 reads CSVWTGPTEAFF. The DNA for the CDR3 is TGCAGCGTTTGGACAGGTCCCACTGAAGCTTTCTTT. The full variable domain, with the rest looked up from reference TRBV29-1 and TRBJ1-1, is SAVISQKPSRDICQRGTSLTIQCQVDSQVTMMFWYRQQPGQSLTLIATANQGSEATYESGFVIDKFPISRPNLTFSTLTVSNMSPEDSSIYLCSVWTGPTEAFFGQGTRLTVV.

This clonotype has ten or more counts. V gene TRBV12-3 or TRBV12-4 combines with J gene TRBJ2-3; the match to TRBD2 covers 8 bases. The V segment lost 5 bases and the J segment 5 bases; nucleotides outside the gene matches: 9. The CDR3 is 15 amino acids. This chain's CDR3 is CASSTGTRGIDTQYF. CDR3 DNA: TGTGCCAGCAGTACCGGGACTAGGGGCATAGATACGCAGTATTTT.

This chain uses TRBV12-3 or TRBV12-4 with TRBJ2-1; 8 positions match TRBD2. V shed 6 bases, J shed 10 bases, and the junction held 11 bases outside the gene matches. The CDR3 has 14 residues. CDR3: CASRTEGLAGEQFF. CDR3 nucleotide sequence: TGTGCCAGCAGAACCGAGGGGTTAGCGGGGGAGCAGTTCTTC.

The chain links TRBV6-5 to TRBJ1-1, with D unclear. CDR3 size: 13 residues. V was trimmed by 4 bases and J by 3 bases, leaving 9 bases between them. Germline V gives CDR1 MNHEY, CDR2 SVGAGI. The CDR3 DNA follows: TGTGCCAGCAGTTCGACGGACTACACTGAAGCTTTCTTT. Encoded protein: CASSSTDYTEAFF.

Regarding this clonotype: The junction shows a germline mismatch at one end, possibly a read error. The chain has TRBV24-1 and TRBJ1-2, with TRBD1 matching 9 bases. This CDR3 is 15 amino acids long. The V gene's germline CDR1 is KGHDR and CDR2 SFDVKD. The CDR3 coding sequence is TGTGCCCCCAGTACAAAGGACAGGGGAAACTATGGCTACACCTTC. As protein: CAPSTKDRGNYGYTF.

This clonotype came up a few times. The chain has TRBV5-1 and TRBJ2-7; D gene unclear. Trimming left V 1 base short and J 4 bases short, with 18 bases between. Per the germline V gene, CDR1 is SGHRS and CDR2 is YFSETQ. CDR3 length: 16 amino acids. The DNA for the CDR3 is TGCGCCAGCAGCTTGCCCCCAGGACCTGCTACTTACGAGCAGTACGTC. It specifies CASSLPPGPATYEQYV.

This clonotype has a count of ten or more. This chain uses TRBV20-1 with TRBJ2-5; TRBD1 aligns across 9 bases. With V trimmed by 7 bases and J by 5 bases, 11 bases remained unmatched. This CDR3 contains 14 residues. CDR1 and CDR2 from the germline V gene are DFQATT and SNEGSKA (reference sequence). The CDR3 is CSDKDRGSGETQYF. The DNA for the CDR3 is TGCAGTGACAAGGACAGGGGTTCAGGGGAGACCCAGTACTTC.

The rearrangement uses TRBV7-2 and TRBJ2-1; 10 positions match TRBD2. The CDR3 contains 15 residues. The V gene's germline CDR1 is SGHTA and CDR2 FQGNSA. With 5 bases clipped from V and 2 bases from J, the junction kept 3 bases outside the gene matches. The CDR3 reads CASSITSGAYNEQFF. In DNA form, the CDR3 reads TGTGCCAGCAGCATCACTAGCGGGGCCTACAATGAGCAGTTCTTC. Combining the CDR3 with reference TRBV7-2 and TRBJ2-1 gives the whole variable domain GAGVSQSPSNKVTEKGKDVELRCDPISGHTALYWYRQSLGQGLEFLIYFQGNSAPDKSGLPSDRFSAERTGGSVSTLTIQRTQQEDSAVYLCASSITSGAYNEQFFGPGTRLTVL.